What follows are 22 T cell receptor beta chains derived from one specimen sequenced in a study of cytomegalovirus exposure and HLA in healthy donors (dated by TCRdb to about 2017). The receptor library was made with the immunoSEQ multiplex PCR assay. The multiplex PCR relied on a mix of 60 forward primers for TCR Vbeta segments and 13 reverse primers for TCR Jbeta segments. This is the immuneACCESS table as TCRdb keeps it, with only in-frame sequences that have V and J called. A part of the clones is gone; compared with another copy, unresolved V genes explain less than half, and the rest is unexplained. For this sample the table gives 98,000 or so clones, of which roughly 79% were detected only once. The ten largest clones add up to roughly 6.2% of the sample. Sequencing was done on a sample of PBMCs. The receptors come from a man between 60 and 70 years old in good health and CMV-seropositive.

To note about this clone: The junction and the germline gene differ at one end; a read error may be behind it. The chain links TRBV6-6 to TRBJ1-1; TRBD1 is a possible D gene (5 bases). The germline gives CDR1 MNHNY, CDR2 SVGAGI (reference sequence). The CDR3 extends over 14 amino acids. The CDR3, as DNA: TGTGCCAGCAGTCACTCTCGGGGGGTCACTGAAGCTTTCTTT. Translation: CASSHSRGVTEAFF.

The rearrangement links TRBV6-4 to TRBJ2-6; 7 bases align to TRBD1. The J segment lost 4 bases and the V segment lost 0 bases, leaving 0 bases of the junction unmatched. The germline CDR1 and CDR2 sequences are MRHNA and SNTAGT. The CDR3 runs to 15 residues. In DNA form, the CDR3 reads TGTGCCAGCAGTGACTCGACAGGGGGGGCCAACGTCCTGACTTTC. Encoded protein: CASSDSTGGANVLTF.

The chain couples TRBV7-8 to TRBJ2-7; D unclear. The CDR3 contains 14 residues. Germline V lookup: CDR1 SGHVS, CDR2 FQNEAQ. V lost 1 base to trimming and J lost 7 bases, with 14 bases between them. This CDR3 is CASSLVAASREQYF. The CDR3 DNA is TGTGCCAGCAGCTTAGTGGCCGCTTCGCGGGAGCAGTACTTC.

CDR3 protein: CATAGGRGSGGYTF. The CDR3 DNA follows: TGTGCCACCGCCGGCGGCAGGGGGTCGGGTGGCTACACCTTC. This chain joins TRBV7-2 and TRBJ1-2, with 7 bases fitting TRBD1. This CDR3 comprises 14 residues. V lost 10 bases to trimming and J lost 7 bases; unmatched junction nucleotides: 15. Germline CDR1 and CDR2: SGHTA and FQGNSA.

This sequence joins TRBV18 and TRBJ2-6, with a weak D call TRBD2 (6 bases). This CDR3 comprises 12 residues. The V end was cut by 3 bases, the J end by 11 bases, with 8 bases between. Germline loops: CDR1 KGHSH, CDR2 LQKENI. CDR3 sequence: CASSPGEDVLTF. In DNA form, the CDR3 reads TGTGCCAGCTCACCGGGGGAGGACGTCCTGACTTTC.

The chain recombines TRBV28 with TRBJ2-1, with 9 bases that match TRBD1. With V trimmed by 5 bases and J by 3 bases, 8 bases remained unmatched. The length of the CDR3 is 16 residues. Germline V gene sequence: CDR1 MDHEN, CDR2 SYDVKM. The DNA of the CDR3 is TGTGCCAGCAGTGGATTGACAGGGGGGCTCTACAATGAGCAGTTCTTC. It yields the protein CASSGLTGGLYNEQFF.

This clone has more than one count but fewer than ten. The rearrangement links TRBV11-2 to TRBJ2-7; 7 bases match TRBD2. This CDR3 is 14 amino acids long. The J segment lost 3 bases and the V segment lost 5 bases, leaving 7 bases of the junction unmatched. CDR1 and CDR2 from the germline V gene are SGHAT and FQNNGV. The CDR3 DNA is TGTGCCAGCAGCCCGCAGCGGGGACGCTACGAGCAGTACTTC. Protein: CASSPQRGRYEQYF.

This clone has a handful of counts. This chain connects TRBV7-6 to TRBJ1-3, with a possible D match to TRBD1 (5 bases). Trimming removed 5 bases at V and 3 bases at J, with 11 bases between. The CDR3 is 14 residues long. Germline V CDR1 and CDR2: SGHVS, FNYEAQ. The DNA for the CDR3 is TGTGCCAGCAGCGTCCAGGGATTTGGAAACACCATATATTTT. Translated: CASSVQGFGNTIYF.

This clone turned up a few times. The chain is built from TRBV18 and TRBJ1-1; TRBD1 matches at 7 bases. V dropped 6 bases and J dropped 4; count of bases not matched to a gene: 5. In germline, CDR1 is KGHSH, CDR2 LQKENI. The CDR3 consists of 13 residues. The CDR3 DNA reads as TGTGCCAGCTCGACAGGGTTCGGCACTGAAGCTTTCTTT. Protein product: CASSTGFGTEAFF.

The CDR3 DNA sequence: TGTGCCAGCAGTCCTCGGGGAAGGAACATCAATGGCTACACCTTC. As protein: CASSPRGRNINGYTF. The chain combines TRBV7-8 with TRBJ1-2; D remains unclear. This CDR3 region has 15 residues. CDR1 SGHVS and CDR2 FQNEAQ come from the germline V gene. V shed 6 bases and J shed 6 bases, with 20 bases lying between them.

The V gene is TRBV7-2, the J gene TRBJ1-4; 7 bases agree with TRBD1. The germline CDR1 and CDR2 sequences are SGHTA and FQGNSA. V dropped 5 bases and J dropped 16; count of bases not matched to a gene: 13. The CDR3 consists of 13 residues. As DNA, the CDR3 is TGTGCCAGCAGCCAGACCGGGACAGCCAATCCGTTTTTT. Amino acids: CASSQTGTANPFF.

The chain couples TRBV28 to TRBJ1-2; D not certain. V was cut by 4 bases and J by 8 bases, with 8 bases left in between. The CDR3 contains 11 residues. The V gene's germline CDR1 is MDHEN and CDR2 SYDVKM. The CDR3 region is CASSSTRGYTF. Written as DNA, the CDR3 is TGTGCCAGCAGTTCCACGAGAGGCTACACCTTC.

V gene TRBV4-3 combines with J gene TRBJ1-3, with 10 bases fitting TRBD1. Trimming removed 4 bases from V and 3 bases from J; junction bases left unmatched: 6. The CDR3 has 16 residues. Germline V gives CDR1 LGHNA, CDR2 YSLEER. CDR3 sequence reads: CASSPGTGELGNTIYF. The DNA for the CDR3 is TGCGCCAGCAGCCCCGGGACAGGGGAGCTTGGAAACACCATATATTTT.

This chain links TRBV6-5 with TRBJ1-2, with TRBD1 matching over 10 bases. CDR3 length: 14 amino acids. CDR1 and CDR2 from the germline V gene are MNHEY and SVGAGI. V dropped 2 bases and J dropped 5; count of bases not matched to a gene: 2. The CDR3 bases are TGTGCCAGCAGTTACGGACAGGGGGTTTATGGCTACACCTTC. Its protein is CASSYGQGVYGYTF.

V usage is TRBV5-1 and J usage is TRBJ1-4, with TRBD1 matching over 7 bases. V shed 0 bases and J 8 bases; nucleotides not matched to a gene: 10. CDR3 length equals 16 residues. Germline CDR1 is SGHRS and CDR2 is YFSETQ. The CDR3 bases are TGCGCCAGCAGCTTGGGTGGACAGGCGGCGGGGGAAAAACTGTTTTTT. It specifies CASSLGGQAAGEKLFF. Based on the CDR3 plus reference TRBV5-1 and TRBJ1-4, the full variable domain is KAGVTQTPRYLIKTRGQQVTLSCSPISGHRSVSWYQQTPGQGLQFLFEYFSETQRNKGNFPGRFSGRQFSNSRSEMNVSTLELGDSALYLCASSLGGQAAGEKLFFGSGTQLSVL.

This chain connects TRBV6-5 to TRBJ2-5; TRBD1 aligns across 9 bases. The CDR3 length is 15 residues. Germline V lookup: CDR1 MNHEY, CDR2 SVGAGI. Losses at the gene ends were 7 bases for V and 5 bases for J; bases not matched to a gene: 11. The CDR3 here is CASNHRDRVRETQYF. Here the CDR3 DNA reads TGTGCCAGCAATCACCGGGACAGGGTTCGGGAGACCCAGTACTTC.

The V call is TRBV5-1, the J call TRBJ2-5; D is perhaps TRBD1 (5 bases). The CDR3 sequence is 14 residues long. Trimming cost V 4 bases and J 5 bases, with 15 bases left between them. Germline V lookup: CDR1 SGHRS, CDR2 YFSETQ. The CDR3 is CASSDRKGLETQYF. As DNA, the CDR3 is TGCGCCAGCAGCGACCGGAAGGGGCTCGAGACCCAGTACTTC.

V and J are TRBV6-1 and TRBJ2-5; D may be TRBD1 (6 bases). The germline V gene encodes CDR1 MNHNS and CDR2 SASEGT. With 2 bases removed from V and 2 bases from J, the gap between germline ends came to 12 bases. This CDR3 region has 15 residues. CDR3 region: CASSETAGTQETQYF. CDR3 DNA: TGTGCCAGCAGTGAAACTGCCGGGACACAAGAGACCCAGTACTTC.

The rearrangement links TRBV15 to TRBJ2-2; 8 bases line up with TRBD2. J gave up 5 bases and V 0 bases, and 8 bases lay outside the gene matches. Germline V lookup: CDR1 LNHNV, CDR2 YYDKDF (reference sequence). The CDR3 is 17 amino acids. The CDR3 sequence: CATSRDAGGGRTGELFF. In DNA form, the CDR3 reads TGTGCCACCAGCAGAGATGCCGGGGGGGGGAGAACCGGGGAGCTGTTTTTT. Together with reference TRBV15 and TRBJ2-2, the CDR3 gives the full variable domain: DAMVIQNPRYQVTQFGKPVTLSCSQTLNHNVMYWYQQKSSQAPKLLFHYYDKDFNNEADTPDNFQSRRPNTSFCFLDIRSPGLGDTAMYLCATSRDAGGGRTGELFFGEGSRLTVL.

The chain recombines TRBV18 with TRBJ1-5, with D perhaps matching TRBD1 (5 bases). Per the germline V gene, CDR1 is KGHSH and CDR2 is LQKENI. This CDR3 is 15 amino acids long. Trimming took 2 bases from V and 6 from J, leaving 14 bases between them. The CDR3 protein is CASSPGQGLSQPQHF. The CDR3 DNA reads TGTGCCAGCTCACCAGGCCAGGGTTTGAGTCAGCCCCAGCATTTT. The full variable domain, rest sourced from reference TRBV18 and TRBJ1-5, is NAGVMQNPRHLVRRRGQEARLRCSPMKGHSHVYWYRQLPEEGLKFMVYLQKENIIDESGMPKERFSAEFPKEGPSILRIQQVVRGDSAAYFCASSPGQGLSQPQHFGDGTRLSIL.

CDR3 sequence (DNA): TGTGCCAGCAGCGCATCGGGACAGTTCAACGAGCAGTTCTTC. Its translation: CASSASGQFNEQFF. The rearrangement links TRBV9 to TRBJ2-1; TRBD1 matches 7 bases. CDR3 size: 14 residues. V lost 3 bases and J lost 10; bases outside the gene matches: 10. Germline V gene sequence: CDR1 SGDLS, CDR2 YYNGEE.

This CDR3 is CATSGDRVYEQYF. Here the CDR3 DNA reads TGTGCCACCTCCGGGGACAGGGTATACGAGCAGTACTTC. The chain has TRBV10-3 and TRBJ2-5; 9 bases agree with TRBD1. With the DNA end fitting TRBJ2-7 better, the J assignment may be wrong. This CDR3 is built from 13 residues. Germline V lookup: CDR1 ENHRY, CDR2 SYGVKD.